Below, 6 T cell receptor beta chains from the same sample are listed, as sequenced in a study of OX40 agonist ivuxolimab in advanced cancers. The library was built by means of the immunoSEQ multiplex PCR assay. As stored in TCRdb, this immuneACCESS dataset retains in-frame rearrangements with V and J assigned. A fraction of the clones does not appear; measured against another copy, unresolved V genes explain less than half of the discrepancy, and the remainder lacks a known reason. In this sample the table shows about 62,000 clones, about four fifths of which occur a single time. The ten largest clonotypes hold more than 5.5% of the sample. Sequenced material: CD4+ or CD8+ T cells sorted from blood, taken in a trial of the OX40 agonist ivuxolimab. The source is an adult with an advanced solid tumor such as melanoma, head and neck, liver or kidney cancer.

V usage is TRBV6-5 and J usage is TRBJ1-1; TRBD1 aligns across 10 bases. In germline, CDR1 is MNHEY, CDR2 SVGAGI. The CDR3 length is 14 residues. V was pared by 3 bases and J by 4 bases, with 2 bases of the junction left unmatched. CDR3 DNA sequence: TGTGCCAGCAGTTATAGGACAGGGGGCACTGAAGCTTTCTTT. Protein sequence: CASSYRTGGTEAFF.

This clone came up once. This chain uses TRBV6-5 with TRBJ2-2; TRBD2 matches 11 bases. The CDR3 totals 16 residues. J gave up 7 bases and V 2 bases, and 6 bases lay outside the gene matches. Germline lookup yields CDR1 MNHEY and CDR2 SVGAGI. CDR3 bases: TGTGCCAGCAGTTACGTTAGCGGGGGGGCCATCGGGGAGCTGTTTTTT. It specifies CASSYVSGGAIGELFF.

The chain couples TRBV5-4 to TRBJ1-4, with D perhaps matching TRBD1 (6 bases). Trimming left V 4 bases short and J 4 bases short, with 8 bases between. The CDR3 has 13 residues. The germline V gene has CDR1 SGHNT and CDR2 YYREEE (reference sequence). CDR3 sequence reads: CASSRGGNEKLFF. The CDR3 DNA reads as TGTGCCAGCAGCCGAGGGGGTAATGAAAAACTGTTTTTT.

This clone was counted a few times. The J gene is TRBJ2-7, the V gene TRBV27, with 10 bases identical to TRBD1. The CDR3 consists of 14 residues. With V trimmed by 8 bases and J by 6 bases, 10 bases remained unmatched. CDR1 is MNHEY, CDR2 SMNVEV, per germline (reference sequence). The CDR3 spells CASARGTGELEQYF. The CDR3 DNA reads TGTGCCAGCGCCCGGGGGACAGGGGAACTCGAGCAGTACTTC.

The V and J genes are TRBV5-5 and TRBJ1-2, with 8 nucleotides matching TRBD1. With 1 base clipped from V and 4 bases from J, the junction kept 15 bases outside the gene matches. This CDR3 is built from 18 residues. Per the germline V gene, CDR1 is SGHKS and CDR2 is YYEKEE (reference sequence). The CDR3 bases are TGTGCCAGCAGCTTGTTCTCCCCGGACAGGGAATACACCTATGGCTACACCTTC. Its protein product is CASSLFSPDREYTYGYTF.

In its sample, this clone was seen once. The genes are TRBV27 and TRBJ2-1; 9 bases agree with TRBD2. The CDR3 loop spans 15 amino acids. Germline trimming cut 4 bases from V and 4 bases from J; bases unmatched to any gene: 5. Germline assignment: CDR1 MNHEY and CDR2 SMNVEV (reference sequence). The CDR3 DNA is TGTGCCAGCAGTTCCCGGACTAGCGAATACAATGAGCAGTTCTTC. Its translation is CASSSRTSEYNEQFF.